Shown below are 20 T cell receptor gamma chains from a single sample sequenced in a study of Vδ1+ human thymocytes. The template was reverse-transcribed extracted RNA. The CDR3 regions were amplified by multiplex PCR from V-gene primers to a constant-region primer. TCRdb made new clone calls on the multiplex PCR reads using CATT. The table has about 22,000 gamma-chain clones, roughly 13% seen once; the top ten hold 1.9%. No antigen is known for these receptors. Study-level results: Thymic TRG and TRD repertoires appeared highly polyclonal.

Input material: Vdelta1+ gamma-delta thymocytes from the thymus. Subset given: FACS-sorted CD3+ TCRalphabeta- TCRVdelta1+ TCRVdelta2- thymocytes. The source of these receptors is a child under two years old who had congenital heart surgery.

The V and J genes are TRGV2 and TRGJP1. CDR1 and CDR2 from the germline V gene are EGSNGY and YDSYNSKV. This CDR3 region has 13 residues. V was pared by 3 bases and J by 4 bases, with 2 bases of the junction left unmatched. The CDR3 reads CATWDSTGWFKIF. The CDR3 nucleotides read TGTGCCACCTGGGACAGCACTGGTTGGTTCAAGATATTT.

The V gene is TRGV4, the J gene TRGJ1 or TRGJ2. V lost 0 bases to trimming and J lost 10 bases; unmatched junction nucleotides: 6. From germline, CDR1 is EGSTGY and CDR2 YDSYTSSV. The length of the CDR3 is 12 residues. The CDR3 region is CATWDGVWKKLF. The DNA for the CDR3 is TGTGCCACCTGGGATGGGGTTTGGAAGAAACTCTTT.

The V and J genes are TRGV4 and TRGJ1 or TRGJ2. CDR3 length: 12 amino acids. Germline V gene lookup returns CDR1 EGSTGY and CDR2 YDSYTSSV. Germline trimming cut 4 bases from V and 8 bases from J; bases unmatched to any gene: 8. The CDR3 loop is CATWDGKHKKLF. The CDR3 DNA sequence: TGTGCCACCTGGGACGGGAAACATAAGAAACTCTTT.

On this clone itself: The junction departs from the called germline gene at one end, perhaps through a read error. Other DNA sequences within the sample encode an identical CDR3. V usage is TRGV4 and J usage is TRGJ1 or TRGJ2. The CDR3 runs 14 residues. Germline V gives CDR1 EGSTGY, CDR2 YDSYTSSV. CDR3 bases: TGTGCCACCTGGAATGGCTCGAATTATTATAAGAAACTCTTT. This gives the protein CATWNGSNYYKKLF.

Of note for this clone: Other DNA sequences in the same sample also yield this CDR3. The rearrangement uses TRGV5 and TRGJ1 or TRGJ2. Per the germline V gene, CDR1 is VINAFY and CDR2 is YDVSNSKD. V trimming: 0 bases; J trimming: 3 bases; junction bases outside the gene matches: 5. This CDR3 has 14 residues. The CDR3 bases are TGTGCCACCTGGGACAGGCGAAGTTATTATAAGAAACTCTTT. The encoded protein is CATWDRRSYYKKLF.

This clone was counted only a few times. The chain is built from TRGV4 and TRGJ1 or TRGJ2. Germline CDR1 reads EGSTGY; CDR2 reads YDSYTSSV. The trim removed 3 bases at V and 3 bases at J, leaving 8 bases unmatched. The CDR3 is 14 amino acids. In DNA form, the CDR3 reads TGTGCCACCTGGGATCAAGGGTGTTATTATAAGAAACTCTTT. Amino acids: CATWDQGCYYKKLF.

This clone was observed a handful of times. A much larger clone differs by one base, so this may be a read error. Other DNA sequences in the same sample also yield this CDR3. The chain is built from TRGV2 and TRGJ1 or TRGJ2. The trim removed 0 bases at V and 4 bases at J, leaving 3 bases unmatched. Germline V lookup: CDR1 EGSNGY, CDR2 YDSYNSKV. This CDR3 has 13 residues. This chain's CDR3 is CATWDGRYYKKLF. For the CDR3, the DNA is TGTGCCACCTGGGACGGGCGCTATTATAAGAAACTCTTT.

Notes on this clone: One end of the junction is discordant with germline, which a read error may explain. The chain carries TRGV4 and TRGJP2. This CDR3 contains 16 residues. Germline V gene lookup returns CDR1 EGSTGY and CDR2 YDSYTSSV. This CDR3 reads CATWNGDYSSDWIKTF. The CDR3 nucleotides read TGTGCCACCTGGAATGGGGACTATAGTAGTGATTGGATCAAGACGTTT.

In this sample, this clone turned up a few times. The rearrangement joins TRGV8 to TRGJ1 or TRGJ2. V lost 3 bases and J lost 10; bases outside the gene matches: 6. CDR1 is VENAVY and CDR2 is YDSYNSRV in the germline V gene. The CDR3 sequence is 11 residues long. This CDR3 reads CATWDSSKKLF. The DNA of the CDR3 is TGTGCCACCTGGGATTCATCCAAGAAACTCTTT.

Regarding this clone: One end of the junction does not line up with germline, which may come from a read error. The chain links TRGV4 to TRGJ1 or TRGJ2. Per the germline V gene, CDR1 is EGSTGY and CDR2 is YDSYTSSV. The CDR3 is 14 amino acids. This CDR3 reads CATWNGSSYYKKLF. CDR3 nucleotides: TGCGCCACCTGGAATGGGTCCTCTTATTATAAGAAACTCTTT.

The V call is TRGV3, the J call TRGJ1 or TRGJ2. Germline trimming cut 4 bases from V and 4 bases from J; bases unmatched to any gene: 13. The CDR3 runs to 15 residues. Germline assignment: CDR1 VTNTFY and CDR2 YDVSTARD (reference sequence). CDR3: CATWDGPRGYYKKLF. The CDR3 DNA sequence: TGTGCCACCTGGGATGGGCCGCGGGGGTATTATAAGAAACTCTTT.

As to this clone: A read error is possible here, since a much larger clone lies one base away. The chain has TRGV4 and TRGJ1 or TRGJ2. This CDR3 contains 13 residues. The germline gives CDR1 EGSTGY, CDR2 YDSYTSSV. V lost 4 bases to trimming and J lost 2 bases; unmatched junction nucleotides: 5. The CDR3 bases are TGTGCCACCTGGGACTGGGATTATTATAAGAAACTCTTT. Protein: CATWDWDYYKKLF.

This clone counts as medium-sized. The rearrangement links TRGV5 to TRGJ1 or TRGJ2. Germline V CDR1 and CDR2: VINAFY, YDVSNSKD. The CDR3 runs to 14 residues. Trimming at V came to 0 bases and at J to 2 bases, leaving 4 bases not matched to a gene. The DNA for the CDR3 is TGTGCCACCTGGGACAGGCAGGATTATTATAAGAAACTCTTT. Translation: CATWDRQDYYKKLF.

By sample fraction, this clone is medium-sized. The chain carries TRGV9 and TRGJ1 or TRGJ2. The germline V gene has CDR1 GITISATS and CDR2 ISYDGTV (reference sequence). Unmatched junction bases numbered 2, after V lost 2 bases and J lost 1 base. CDR3 length: 13 amino acids. The DNA for the CDR3 is TGTGCCTTGTGGGAGGAAAATTATTATAAGAAACTCTTT. This gives the protein CALWEENYYKKLF.

About this clone: Distinct nucleotide sequences in the sample also encode this CDR3. This rearrangement joins TRGV9 to TRGJ1 or TRGJ2. This CDR3 has 13 amino acids. Germline V CDR1 and CDR2: GITISATS, ISYDGTV (reference sequence). V trimming: 0 bases; J trimming: 6 bases; junction bases outside the gene matches: 5. CDR3: CALWEVRRYKKLF. CDR3 nucleotides: TGTGCCTTGTGGGAGGTGCGTCGTTATAAGAAACTCTTT.

This clone was picked up one time. The chain employs TRGV4 and TRGJ1 or TRGJ2. CDR3 length: 14 residues. V gave up 0 bases and J gave up 2 bases; unmatched junction bases: 4. Per the germline V gene, CDR1 is EGSTGY and CDR2 is YDSYTSSV. CDR3 sequence: CATWDGGHYYKKLF. The CDR3 nucleotides read TGTGCCACCTGGGATGGGGGGCATTATTATAAGAAACTCTTT.

V and J are TRGV8 and TRGJ1 or TRGJ2. Germline V CDR1 and CDR2: VENAVY, YDSYNSRV. The CDR3 is 13 residues long. Losses at the gene ends were 4 bases for V and 6 bases for J; bases not matched to a gene: 9. The CDR3 loop reads CATWDWGTYKKLF. The CDR3 DNA reads TGTGCCACCTGGGACTGGGGTACTTATAAGAAACTCTTT.

The chain links TRGV4 to TRGJP2. Per germline, CDR1 EGSTGY and CDR2 YDSYTSSV. CDR3 length equals 15 residues. The V gene end was trimmed by 4 bases and the J gene end by 2 bases; junction bases not matched to a gene: 7. The CDR3 DNA sequence: TGTGCCACCTGGGAGAGGGGGAGTAGTGATTGGATCAAGACGTTT. Translating it yields CATWERGSSDWIKTF.

The chain couples TRGV3 to TRGJ1 or TRGJ2. The CDR3 has 13 amino acids. Unmatched junction bases numbered 12, after V lost 3 bases and J lost 10 bases. Germline V lookup: CDR1 VTNTFY, CDR2 YDVSTARD (reference sequence). CDR3 residues: CATWDGGPGKKLF. As DNA, the CDR3 is TGTGCCACCTGGGACGGGGGCCCCGGAAAGAAACTCTTT.

This clone was recorded a few times. This chain connects TRGV9 to TRGJ1 or TRGJ2. The length of the CDR3 is 13 residues. The germline gives CDR1 GITISATS, CDR2 ISYDGTV (reference sequence). Trimming cost V 5 bases and J 6 bases; bases outside gene matches: 10. The CDR3 DNA is TGTGCCTTGTGGGTAACGTATGGTTATAAGAAACTCTTT. Translation: CALWVTYGYKKLF.